This TCR beta chain was profiled in a study of shared clonotypes between healthy human individuals. General study results and limits: It was anticipated that sequencing depth would influence how many clonotypes donors shared.

Sequencing was performed with immunoSEQ multiplex PCR; in TCRdb, only in-frame clones are kept and a portion is missing. The sample yields some 1,100,000 clones, approximately 78% seen once. Only a few counts were recorded for this clone. Its target is unknown. The source of this sequence is a man aged 18 to 35 in good health. Some clones in this sample may be carry-over from other donors' samples. The material sequenced was memory CD4+ T cells from PBMCs. As to subset: CD45RA-negative fraction.

CDR3 loop: CASSQLYWNTEAFF. The CDR3 DNA follows: TGTGCCAGCAGTCAATTATATTGGAACACTGAAGCTTTCTTT. This chain links TRBV2 with TRBJ1-1, with D unclear. Germline loops: CDR1 SNHLY, CDR2 FYNNEI. CDR3 length: 14 residues. V shed 5 bases and J shed 1 base, with 11 bases lying between them.